Included here is one TCR beta chain sequence, with context. The antigen is unknown. V lost 3 bases, J lost 0 bases, and 1 base stayed unmatched. The germline gives CDR1 LGHNA, CDR2 YNFKEQ. The CDR3 covers 15 residues. The sample belongs to a study of cytomegalovirus exposure and HLA in healthy donors. PCR amplification relied on 60 Vbeta primers (plus 13 Jbeta primers). Assay used: immunoSEQ multiplex PCR; TCRdb lists only in-frame clones, some missing. The data show around 210,000 clones, 85% seen once. Study conclusions and caveats: The classifier reportedly diagnosed cytomegalovirus status with high sensitivity and specificity. With DRB1 most and HLA-C fewest, TCR association rates differed between HLA loci in a later analysis.

The chain has TRBV4-2 and TRBJ1-3, with 8 bases lining up with TRBD1. The sequence was collected from a girl aged 2 to 10 in good health and CMV-seronegative. The sample comprised PBMCs. The CDR3, as DNA: TGTGCCAGCAGCCAGGACAGGGTCTCTGGAAACACCATATATTTT. Translation: CASSQDRVSGNTIYF.